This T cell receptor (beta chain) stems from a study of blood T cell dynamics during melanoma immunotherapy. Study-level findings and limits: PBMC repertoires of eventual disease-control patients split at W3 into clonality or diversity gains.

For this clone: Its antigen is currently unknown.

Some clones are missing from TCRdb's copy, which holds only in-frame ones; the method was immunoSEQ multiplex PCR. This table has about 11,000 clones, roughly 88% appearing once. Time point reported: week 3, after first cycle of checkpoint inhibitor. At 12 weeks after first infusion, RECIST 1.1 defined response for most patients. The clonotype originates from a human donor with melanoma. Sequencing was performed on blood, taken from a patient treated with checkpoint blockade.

The CDR3 nucleotides read TGTGCCAGTAGTGGCAGCAATCAGCCCCAGCATTTT. Translation: CASSGSNQPQHF. The rearrangement uses TRBV19 and TRBJ1-5; the D is unclear. This CDR3 has 12 amino acids. Germline CDR1 and CDR2: LNHDA and SQIVND (reference sequence). The V gene lost 5 bases and the J gene lost 1 base, with 3 bases spanning the gap.